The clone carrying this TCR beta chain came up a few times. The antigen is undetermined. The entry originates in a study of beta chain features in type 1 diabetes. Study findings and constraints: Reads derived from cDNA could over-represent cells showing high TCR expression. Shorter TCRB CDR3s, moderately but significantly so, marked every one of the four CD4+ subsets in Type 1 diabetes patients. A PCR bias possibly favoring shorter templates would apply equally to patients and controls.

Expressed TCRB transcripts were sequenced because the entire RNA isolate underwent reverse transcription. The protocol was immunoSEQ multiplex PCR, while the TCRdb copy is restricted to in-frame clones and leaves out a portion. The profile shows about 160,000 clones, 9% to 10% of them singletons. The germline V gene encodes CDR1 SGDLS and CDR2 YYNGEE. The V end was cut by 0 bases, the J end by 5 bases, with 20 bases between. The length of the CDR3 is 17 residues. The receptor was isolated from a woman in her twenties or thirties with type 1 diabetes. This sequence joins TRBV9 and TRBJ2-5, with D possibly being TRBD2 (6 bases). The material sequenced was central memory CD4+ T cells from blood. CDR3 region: CASSVGPGGGAGETQYF. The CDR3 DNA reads TGTGCCAGCAGCGTAGGTCCCGGTGGAGGGGCGGGGGAGACCCAGTACTTC.